These 5 T cell receptor beta chains were all obtained from the same sample, sequenced in a study of cytomegalovirus exposure and HLA in healthy donors. TCRdb keeps only in-frame clones here, not all; method: immunoSEQ multiplex PCR. Found here are fewer than 60,000 clones, 90% to 95% of them singletons; the top ten hold approximately 7.8%. Specimen: PBMCs. The receptors here all came from a woman in her late teens or twenties in good health and CMV-seropositive.

The J gene is TRBJ2-3, the V gene TRBV7-2; 12 bases are a match to TRBD2. Germline V CDR1 and CDR2: SGHTA, FQGNSA. This CDR3 has 16 residues. V lost 3 bases to trimming and J lost 2 bases; unmatched junction nucleotides: 3. The CDR3 sequence is CASSLTSGSVTDTQYF. In DNA form, the CDR3 reads TGTGCCAGCAGCTTGACTAGCGGGAGTGTCACAGATACGCAGTATTTT.

This chain links TRBV5-8 with TRBJ2-2; the D gene is possibly TRBD1 (6 bases). Between the trimmed V and J ends, which lost 4 bases and 4 bases, there was a span of 11 bases. The CDR3 is 14 residues long. Germline loops: CDR1 SGHTS, CDR2 YDEGEE. As DNA, the CDR3 is TGTGCCAGCAGCCTCAACAGGGCCACCGGGGAGCTGTTTTTT. Translated: CASSLNRATGELFF.

This clone came up once. The chain couples TRBV6-1 to TRBJ2-3, with TRBD2 matching 7 bases. The V gene end was trimmed by 9 bases and the J gene end by 1 base; junction bases not matched to a gene: 7. This CDR3 spans 14 amino acids. Germline CDR1 reads MNHNS; CDR2 reads SASEGT. CDR3 DNA: TGTGCCAGTCTCCGGGAGGCACGCACAGATACGCAGTATTTT. Protein product: CASLREARTDTQYF.

This chain connects TRBV5-6 to TRBJ2-7; D gene uncertain. Trimming took 2 bases from V and 2 from J, leaving 8 bases between them. CDR1 and CDR2 (germline): SGHDT, YYEEEE. This CDR3 contains 13 residues. CDR3 DNA: TGTGCCAGCAGCTTACTTTCTACCTACGAGCAGTACTTC. This encodes CASSLLSTYEQYF. The full variable domain, completed using reference TRBV5-6 and TRBJ2-7, is DAGVTQSPTHLIKTRGQQVTLRCSPKSGHDTVSWYQQALGQGPQFIFQYYEEEERQRGNFPDRFSGHQFPNYSSELNVNALLLGDSALYLCASSLLSTYEQYFGPGTRLTVT.

The chain combines TRBV29-1 with TRBJ1-1, with TRBD1 as a possible D gene (5 bases). With 4 bases removed from V and 2 bases from J, the gap between germline ends came to 17 bases. This CDR3 spans 15 amino acids. The germline CDR1 and CDR2 sequences are SQVTM and ANQGSEA. The CDR3 loop reads CSVAFWGGTNTEAFF. DNA of the CDR3: TGCAGCGTTGCATTCTGGGGGGGAACCAACACTGAAGCTTTCTTT. Drawing the rest from reference TRBV29-1 and TRBJ1-1, the complete variable domain is SAVISQKPSRDICQRGTSLTIQCQVDSQVTMMFWYRQQPGQSLTLIATANQGSEATYESGFVIDKFPISRPNLTFSTLTVSNMSPEDSSIYLCSVAFWGGTNTEAFFGQGTRLTVV.